Each of the 13 T cell receptor beta chains below was sequenced from the same sample in a study of blood T cell repertoires in COVID-19. Sequenced by immunoSEQ multiplex PCR; TCRdb stores in-frame clones only, minus some. The repertoire holds around 250,000 clones, with roughly 88% as singletons. The sample was PBMCs or T cells enriched from blood (not recorded which). These TCRs come from a woman aged 45-65 years who had recovered from COVID-19.

The chain combines TRBV11-2 with TRBJ1-2; 9 nucleotides line up with TRBD1. This CDR3 contains 14 residues. The germline CDR1 and CDR2 sequences are SGHAT and FQNNGV. Losses at the gene ends were 7 bases for V and 8 bases for J; bases not matched to a gene: 11. CDR3 in amino acids: CASKPTGGISGYTF. The DNA for the CDR3 is TGTGCCAGCAAACCGACAGGGGGGATCTCAGGCTACACCTTC. The whole variable domain, remainder taken from reference TRBV11-2 and TRBJ1-2, is EAGVAQSPRYKIIEKRQSVAFWCNPISGHATLYWYQQILGQGPKLLIQFQNNGVVDDSQLPKDRFSAERLKGVDSTLKIQPAKLEDSAVYLCASKPTGGISGYTFGSGTRLTVV.

V gene TRBV29-1 combines with J gene TRBJ1-2, with 10 nucleotides matching TRBD1. The CDR3 runs 11 residues. The ends lost 7 bases at V and 6 bases at J; junction bases unmatched: 2. Germline V CDR1 and CDR2: SQVTM, ANQGSEA. The CDR3 nucleotides read TGCAGCGGGGGGACAGGGGATGGCTACACCTTC. Translated: CSGGTGDGYTF.

The sample holds a few counts of this clone. The chain uses TRBV7-2 and TRBJ1-3; 8 nucleotides line up with TRBD1. Looked up from germline, CDR1 is SGHTA and CDR2 is FQGNSA. With 1 base clipped from V and 4 bases from J, the junction kept 6 bases outside the gene matches. The CDR3 totals 16 residues. CDR3 DNA: TGTGCCAGCAGCTTAGGGCCAGACAGGGGCGGAAACACCATATATTTT. This encodes CASSLGPDRGGNTIYF.

CDR3 coding DNA: TGTGCCAGCAGCTTGGAGGTAGCAGAGACCCAGTACTTC. Its protein product is CASSLEVAETQYF. The chain has TRBV5-4 and TRBJ2-5; no firm D call. The CDR3 totals 13 residues. V lost 0 bases, J lost 4 bases, and 7 bases lay in between. Germline V gene data show CDR1 as SGHNT and CDR2 as YYREEE (reference sequence).

The chain links TRBV12-3 or TRBV12-4 to TRBJ1-2; no clear D. CDR3 length: 13 amino acids. Trimming pared 6 bases from V and 1 base from J, leaving 9 bases between. The CDR3 nucleotides are TGTGCCAGCAGCCACACCGATAACTATGGCTACACCTTC. It yields the protein CASSHTDNYGYTF.

This sequence joins TRBV9 and TRBJ2-1, with TRBD2 matching 9 bases. Trimming took 3 bases from V and 1 from J; bases not matched to a gene: 2. Germline V gives CDR1 SGDLS, CDR2 YYNGEE. The CDR3 spans 15 residues. CDR3 DNA sequence: TGTGCCAGCAGCGAAACTAGCGGGTCCTACAATGAGCAGTTCTTC. As protein: CASSETSGSYNEQFF.

The V and J genes are TRBV13 and TRBJ2-7; D unclear. Between the trimmed V and J ends, which lost 5 bases and 3 bases, there was a span of 17 bases. The germline V gene encodes CDR1 PRHDT and CDR2 FYEKMQ (reference sequence). The CDR3 sequence is 15 residues long. CDR3: CASSPASVPFYEQYF. CDR3 bases: TGTGCCAGCAGCCCCGCGAGCGTGCCCTTCTACGAGCAGTACTTC.

This clone was observed a few times. The chain recombines TRBV12-3 or TRBV12-4 with TRBJ1-6; TRBD1 is a possible D gene (5 bases). The V and J ends lost 3 bases and 8 bases respectively, with 8 bases between them. This CDR3 has 13 residues. The CDR3 reads CASSFAGYSPLHF. The CDR3 DNA reads TGTGCCAGCAGTTTTGCAGGGTATTCACCCCTCCACTTT.

The chain joins TRBV5-4 to TRBJ2-1, with 7 bases lining up with TRBD1. From germline, CDR1 is SGHNT and CDR2 YYREEE (reference sequence). CDR3 length equals 13 residues. The ends lost 3 bases at V and 3 bases at J; junction bases unmatched: 0. CDR3 protein: CASSWDSYNEQFF. The DNA of the CDR3 is TGTGCCAGCAGCTGGGACAGCTACAATGAGCAGTTCTTC.

The chain is built from TRBV30 and TRBJ1-4; a possible D gene is TRBD1 (6 bases). This CDR3 contains 16 residues. V lost 0 bases to trimming and J lost 0 bases, with 11 bases between them. Germline V gene data show CDR1 as GTSNPN and CDR2 as SVGIG (reference sequence). CDR3 amino acids: CAWSVPGAATNEKLFF. The CDR3 bases are TGTGCCTGGAGTGTACCAGGGGCTGCAACTAATGAAAAACTGTTTTTT. The whole variable domain, remainder taken from reference TRBV30 and TRBJ1-4, is SQTIHQWPATLVQPVGSPLSLECTVEGTSNPNLYWYRQAAGRGLQLLFYSVGIGQISSEVPQNLSASRPQDRQFILSSKKLLLSDSGFYLCAWSVPGAATNEKLFFGSGTQLSVL.

The genes are TRBV28 and TRBJ2-2; 7 bases are a match to TRBD2. Unmatched junction bases numbered 3, after V lost 3 bases and J lost 5 bases. This CDR3 comprises 14 residues. Germline V lookup: CDR1 MDHEN, CDR2 SYDVKM. CDR3 DNA sequence: TGTGCCAGCAGTTTGGGCGGGAGAACCGGGGAGCTGTTTTTT. Amino acid sequence: CASSLGGRTGELFF.

This rearrangement joins TRBV28 to TRBJ2-7, with D tentatively TRBD2 (5 bases). Between the trimmed V and J ends, which lost 3 bases and 2 bases, there was a span of 17 bases. This CDR3 region has 16 residues. CDR1 MDHEN and CDR2 SYDVKM come from the germline V gene. Here the CDR3 reads CASSFSLGEGPYEQYF. The CDR3 DNA reads as TGTGCCAGCAGTTTTTCCCTAGGTGAGGGCCCCTACGAGCAGTACTTC.

The J gene is TRBJ2-5, the V gene TRBV30, with 13 bases that match TRBD2. V trimming: 5 bases; J trimming: 5 bases; junction bases outside the gene matches: 11. This CDR3 is built from 16 residues. From germline, CDR1 is GTSNPN and CDR2 SVGIG (reference sequence). CDR3 bases: TGTGCCTGGGCGACGGGACTAGCGGGAAGGGGGGAGACCCAGTACTTC. As protein: CAWATGLAGRGETQYF.